This T cell receptor (beta chain) was found in a study of cytomegalovirus exposure and HLA in healthy donors. Across the study: Among the 350 to 500 donors who were genotyped, roughly 85% fell in the genetic ancestry cluster that is associated with self-reported Caucasian donors.

Study conclusions and caveats: The authors later found most CMV-associated TCR beta chains appeared HLA-restricted.

In the PCR, 60 Vbeta and 13 Jbeta primers were used. Under the authors' procedure: A later analysis tallied tens of millions of unique TCR beta chains, approximately 11 million of them shared. Clones were read by immunoSEQ multiplex PCR, and TCRdb kept only the in-frame ones, dropping some. The V and J calls and the clone size are those of that table, but D and trimming were determined from the DNA. The data show some 150,000 clones, 70% to 85% seen once. CDR3 length equals 13 residues. Looked up from germline, CDR1 is SGHRS and CDR2 is YFSETQ. V gave up 0 bases and J gave up 6 bases, with 10 bases separating them. Notes on this clone: Its antigen is still unknown.

The chain employs TRBV5-1 and TRBJ2-7; no reliable D call. Sequencing was carried out using PBMCs. This receptor was identified in a man aged 30 to 39 in good health and CMV-seronegative. The chain's CDR3 is CASSLDLTGEQYF. The CDR3 nucleotides read TGCGCCAGCAGCTTGGACCTAACGGGCGAGCAGTACTTC.